The clone carrying this TCR beta chain showed up just a few times. What it binds is not known. The entry originates in a study of identical twins. Points from the study as a whole: Models predicted less out-of-frame TCR alpha sharing in monozygotic twins than was found. Alpha sequences out of frame and shared by twins had excess low generation probability. Conclusions were drawn cross-sectionally by statistical analysis, without following the same donors.

Trimming took 0 bases from V and 9 from J, leaving 9 bases between them. The CDR3 is 14 residues long. The germline V gene encodes CDR1 MNHEY and CDR2 SMNVEV (reference sequence). TCRdb re-analysed the 5' RACE reads in MiXCR, keeping a single row per CDR3 protein. Counted here are roughly 1.6 million distinct CDR3 sequences, under 35% occurring once; the ten biggest clones make up 0.25% to 0.3%. The chain is built from TRBV27 and TRBJ1-6; unclear D gene. The material sequenced was cord blood. The receptor was derived from a newborn girl in good health. The CDR3 bases are TGTGCCAGCAGTTTATCGGGGAAAAGTTCACCCCTCCACTTT. This gives the protein CASSLSGKSSPLHF.